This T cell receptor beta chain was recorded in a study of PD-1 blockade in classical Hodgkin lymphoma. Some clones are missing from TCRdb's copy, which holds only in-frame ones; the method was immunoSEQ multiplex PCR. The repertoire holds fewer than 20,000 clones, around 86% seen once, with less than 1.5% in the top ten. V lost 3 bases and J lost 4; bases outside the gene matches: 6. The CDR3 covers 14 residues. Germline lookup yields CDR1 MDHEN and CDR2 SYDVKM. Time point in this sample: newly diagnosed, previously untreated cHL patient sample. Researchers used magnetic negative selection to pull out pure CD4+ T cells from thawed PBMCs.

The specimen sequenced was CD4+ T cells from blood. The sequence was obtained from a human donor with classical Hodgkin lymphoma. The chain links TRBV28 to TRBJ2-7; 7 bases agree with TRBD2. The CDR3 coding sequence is TGTGCCAGCAGTTTGGTGCGGGAGTTGTACGAGCAGTACTTC. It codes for CASSLVRELYEQYF.